This is a list of T cell receptor beta chains from one sample in a study of blood T cells in healthy people across ages. TCRdb passed the 5' RACE reads through MiXCR, listing each CDR3 protein once. The sample records some 1.4 million distinct CDR3 sequences, around 42% being singletons. Sequencing input: blood. These receptors were taken from a young woman in good health. CDR3s include the opening cysteine and the closing phenylalanine or tryptophan. A D gene is named only where the DNA matches it firmly. Rows give clone size only sometimes, using once, few, many, or a class for an expanded clone.

>-|-|TRBJ2-7|TRBV12-3/TRBV12-4
CASSSWGVTYEQYF
TGTGCCAGCAGTTCGTGGGGGGTCACCTACGAGCAGTACTTC
>TRBD2|many|TRBJ2-1|TRBV29-1
CSVRSGTSAYNEQFF
TGCAGCGTGCGATCCGGGACTAGCGCCTACAATGAGCAGTTCTTC
>TRBD2|-|TRBJ2-7|TRBV20-1
CSATTSGIGEEQYF
TGCAGTGCTACTACTAGCGGGATCGGAGAGGAGCAGTACTTC
>TRBD2|-|TRBJ2-7|TRBV5-5
CASSIGLAGNYEQYF
TGTGCCAGCAGCATAGGACTAGCGGGGAACTACGAGCAGTACTTC
>TRBD1|-|TRBJ1-2|TRBV11-2
CASSSLKDRGPGYGYTF
TGTGCCAGCAGCTCTTTGAAGGACAGGGGGCCGGGCTATGGCTACACCTTC
>-|-|TRBJ1-1|TRBV10-1
CASSESRADEAFF
TGCGCCAGCAGTGAGTCGCGGGCGGATGAAGCTTTCTTT
>-|-|TRBJ2-3|TRBV10-3
CAIKGGNTDTQYF
TGTGCCATCAAGGGGGGCAACACAGATACGCAGTATTTT
>-|many|TRBJ2-3|TRBV6-4
CASSDSGLAGADTQYF
TGTGCCAGCAGTGACTCGGGCCTAGCAGGCGCAGATACGCAGTATTTT
>TRBD2|few|TRBJ2-5|TRBV6-5
CASSYSLAGQETQYF
TGTGCCAGCAGTTACTCCCTAGCGGGGCAAGAGACCCAGTACTTC
>-|-|TRBJ2-2|TRBV7-6
CASSLVPSKSSGELFF
TGTGCCAGCAGCTTAGTCCCAAGCAAGTCGTCCGGGGAGCTGTTTTTT
>-|-|TRBJ1-4|TRBV12-3/TRBV12-4
CASRMTDIEKLFF
TGTGCCAGCAGGATGACGGACATTGAAAAACTGTTTTTT
>TRBD1|-|TRBJ2-7|TRBV20-1
CSALNRGFEQYF
TGCAGTGCTCTAAACAGGGGGTTCGAGCAGTACTTC
>TRBD1|-|TRBJ2-5|TRBV12-3/TRBV12-4
CASSLVDRGRNEQYF
TGTGCCAGCAGTTTGGTCGACAGGGGGCGGAATGAGCAGTACTTC
>TRBD2|many|TRBJ2-5|TRBV20-1
CSANTVASGNQETQYF
TGCAGTGCCAACACGGTGGCTAGCGGGAACCAAGAGACCCAGTACTTC
>-|-|TRBJ1-2|TRBV29-1
CSVDNRGDYGYTF
TGCAGCGTTGATAATCGAGGGGACTATGGCTACACCTTC
>TRBD1|-|TRBJ2-7|TRBV6-2/TRBV6-3
CASTLGQGNYEQYF
TGTGCCAGCACCCTCGGACAGGGGAACTACGAGCAGTACTTC